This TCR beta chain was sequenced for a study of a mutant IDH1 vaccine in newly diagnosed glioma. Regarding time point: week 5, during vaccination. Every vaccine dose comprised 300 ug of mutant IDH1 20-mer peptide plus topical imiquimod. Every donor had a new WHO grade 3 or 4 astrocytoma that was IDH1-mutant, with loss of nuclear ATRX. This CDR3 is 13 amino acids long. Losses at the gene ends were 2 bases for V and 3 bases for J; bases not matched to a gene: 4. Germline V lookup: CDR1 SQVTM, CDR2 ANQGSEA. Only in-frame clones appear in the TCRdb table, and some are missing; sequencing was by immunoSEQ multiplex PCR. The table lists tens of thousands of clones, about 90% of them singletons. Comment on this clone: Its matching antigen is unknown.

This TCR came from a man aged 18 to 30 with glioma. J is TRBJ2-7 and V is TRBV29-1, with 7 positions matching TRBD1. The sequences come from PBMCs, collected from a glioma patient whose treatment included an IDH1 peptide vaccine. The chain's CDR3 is CSVETGDDYEQYF. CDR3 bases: TGCAGCGTTGAAACAGGGGACGACTACGAGCAGTACTTC.